One sample yielded the 2 T cell receptor beta chains listed below, sequenced in a study of OX40 agonist ivuxolimab in advanced cancers. Generated by immunoSEQ multiplex PCR, the TCRdb table keeps only in-frame clones and is missing some. The sample includes over 35,000 clones, about 86% of them seen just once. The sample here was CD4+ or CD8+ T cells sorted from blood, taken in a trial of the OX40 agonist ivuxolimab. The source is an adult with an advanced solid tumor such as melanoma, head and neck, liver or kidney cancer.

V and J are TRBV5-5 and TRBJ2-7, with 7 bases matching TRBD2. The CDR3 is made up of 15 amino acids. Germline V gene sequence: CDR1 SGHKS, CDR2 YYEKEE (reference sequence). V lost 3 bases and J lost 3; bases outside the gene matches: 9. This CDR3 reads CASSWTGTTSYEQYF. The CDR3 DNA reads as TGTGCCAGCAGCTGGACCGGGACTACGAGCTACGAGCAGTACTTC.

The CDR3 protein is CASRRQGVNEQYF. CDR3 in DNA: TGTGCCAGCAGAAGACAGGGGGTGAACGAGCAGTACTTC. This sequence joins TRBV6-6 and TRBJ2-7; 9 nucleotides agree with TRBD1. The CDR3 length is 13 residues. Germline V gene data show CDR1 as MNHNY and CDR2 as SVGAGI (reference sequence). V dropped 6 bases and J dropped 5; count of bases not matched to a gene: 5.